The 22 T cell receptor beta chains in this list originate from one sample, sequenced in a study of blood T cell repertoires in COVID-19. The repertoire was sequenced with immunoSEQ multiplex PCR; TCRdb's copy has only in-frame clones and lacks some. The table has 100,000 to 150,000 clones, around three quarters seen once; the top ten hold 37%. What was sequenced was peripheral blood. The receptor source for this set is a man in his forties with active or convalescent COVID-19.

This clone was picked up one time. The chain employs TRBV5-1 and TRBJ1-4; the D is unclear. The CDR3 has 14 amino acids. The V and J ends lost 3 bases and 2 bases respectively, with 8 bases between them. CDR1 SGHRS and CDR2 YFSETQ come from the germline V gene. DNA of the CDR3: TGCGCCAGCAGCTCTGGGGAGACTAATGAAAAACTGTTTTTT. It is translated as CASSSGETNEKLFF.

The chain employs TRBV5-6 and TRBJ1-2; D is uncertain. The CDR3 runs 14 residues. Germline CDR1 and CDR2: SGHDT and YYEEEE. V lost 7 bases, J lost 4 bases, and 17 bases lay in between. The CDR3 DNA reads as TGTGCCAGCTCGGACTCCTTGGGCTTCTATGGCTACACCTTC. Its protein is CASSDSLGFYGYTF.

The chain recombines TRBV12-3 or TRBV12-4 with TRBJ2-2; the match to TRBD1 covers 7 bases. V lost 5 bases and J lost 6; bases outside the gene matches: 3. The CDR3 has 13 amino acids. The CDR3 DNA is TGTGCCAGCAGTCCTCAGGGGGCCGGGGAGCTGTTTTTT. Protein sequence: CASSPQGAGELFF.

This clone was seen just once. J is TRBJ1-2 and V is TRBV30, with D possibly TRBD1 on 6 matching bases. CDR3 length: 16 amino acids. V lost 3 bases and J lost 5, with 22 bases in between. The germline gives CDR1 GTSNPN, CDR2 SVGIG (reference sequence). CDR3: CAWRQGLPREGYGYTF. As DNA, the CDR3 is TGTGCCTGGAGACAGGGCCTACCACGCGAGGGATATGGCTACACCTTC.

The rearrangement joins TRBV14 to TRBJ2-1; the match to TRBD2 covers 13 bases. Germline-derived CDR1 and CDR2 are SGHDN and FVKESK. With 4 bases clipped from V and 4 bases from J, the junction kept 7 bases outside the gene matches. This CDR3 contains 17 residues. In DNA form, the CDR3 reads TGTGCCAGCAGCCTCCGTAGGACTAGCGGGGGATACAATGAGCAGTTCTTC. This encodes CASSLRRTSGGYNEQFF.

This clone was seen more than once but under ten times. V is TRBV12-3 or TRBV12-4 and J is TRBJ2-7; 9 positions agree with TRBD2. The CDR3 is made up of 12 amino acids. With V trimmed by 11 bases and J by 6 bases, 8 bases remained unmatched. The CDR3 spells CASQRGASEQYF. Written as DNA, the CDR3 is TGTGCCTCCCAGCGGGGGGCGTCCGAGCAGTACTTC.

CDR3 sequence reads: CASSPRTSGNTIYF. In nucleotides, the CDR3 is TGTGCCAGCAGTCCTCGGACTTCTGGAAACACCATATATTTT. The J gene is TRBJ1-3, the V gene TRBV28; D is uncertain. The CDR3 runs 14 residues. V was shortened by 5 bases and J by 1 base, with 9 bases between the two germline ends. CDR1 and CDR2 (germline): MDHEN, SYDVKM. Together with reference TRBV28 and TRBJ1-3, the CDR3 gives the full variable domain: DVKVTQSSRYLVKRTGEKVFLECVQDMDHENMFWYRQDPGLGLRLIYFSYDVKMKEKGDIPEGYSVSREKKERFSLILESASTNQTSMYLCASSPRTSGNTIYFGEGSWLTVV.

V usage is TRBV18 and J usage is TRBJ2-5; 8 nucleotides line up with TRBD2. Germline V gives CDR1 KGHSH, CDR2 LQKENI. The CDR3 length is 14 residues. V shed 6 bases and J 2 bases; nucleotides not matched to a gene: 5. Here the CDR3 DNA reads TGTGCCAGCTCTTATGAGCGGGGGCAAGAGACCCAGTACTTC. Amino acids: CASSYERGQETQYF.

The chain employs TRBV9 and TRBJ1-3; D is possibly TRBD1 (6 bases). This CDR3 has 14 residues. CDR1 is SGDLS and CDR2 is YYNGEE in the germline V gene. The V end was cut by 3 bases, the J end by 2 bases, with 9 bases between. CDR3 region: CASSATGPGNTIYF. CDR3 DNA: TGTGCCAGCAGCGCCACAGGGCCTGGAAACACCATATATTTT.

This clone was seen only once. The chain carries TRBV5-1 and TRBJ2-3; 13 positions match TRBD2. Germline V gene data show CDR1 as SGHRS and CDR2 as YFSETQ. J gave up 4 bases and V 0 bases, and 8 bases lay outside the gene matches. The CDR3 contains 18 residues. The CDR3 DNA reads TGCGCCAGCAGCTTGGCTGCCGGACTAGCGGGAGTGGCAGATACGCAGTATTTT. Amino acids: CASSLAAGLAGVADTQYF.

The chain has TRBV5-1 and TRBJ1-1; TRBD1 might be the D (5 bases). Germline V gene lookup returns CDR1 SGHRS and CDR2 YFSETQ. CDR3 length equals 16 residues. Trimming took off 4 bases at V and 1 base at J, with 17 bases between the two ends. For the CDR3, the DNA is TGCGCCAGCAGCCCCAGGGTGGTTCAGACGAACACTGAAGCTTTCTTT. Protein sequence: CASSPRVVQTNTEAFF. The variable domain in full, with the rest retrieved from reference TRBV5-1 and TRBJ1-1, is KAGVTQTPRYLIKTRGQQVTLSCSPISGHRSVSWYQQTPGQGLQFLFEYFSETQRNKGNFPGRFSGRQFSNSRSEMNVSTLELGDSALYLCASSPRVVQTNTEAFFGQGTRLTVV.

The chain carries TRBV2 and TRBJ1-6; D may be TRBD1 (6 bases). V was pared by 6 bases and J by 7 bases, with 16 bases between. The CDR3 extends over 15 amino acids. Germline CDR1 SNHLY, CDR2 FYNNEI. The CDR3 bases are TGTGCCAGCAGCCCCCCCAGGCAGGGGAATTCACCCCTCCACTTT. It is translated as CASSPPRQGNSPLHF.

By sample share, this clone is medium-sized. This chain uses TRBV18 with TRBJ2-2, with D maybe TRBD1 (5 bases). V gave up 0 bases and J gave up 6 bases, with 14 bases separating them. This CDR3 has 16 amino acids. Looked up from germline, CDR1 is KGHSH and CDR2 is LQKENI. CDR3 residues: CASSPPWQGKSGELFF. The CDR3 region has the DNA TGTGCCAGCTCACCACCGTGGCAGGGTAAGTCCGGGGAGCTGTTTTTT.

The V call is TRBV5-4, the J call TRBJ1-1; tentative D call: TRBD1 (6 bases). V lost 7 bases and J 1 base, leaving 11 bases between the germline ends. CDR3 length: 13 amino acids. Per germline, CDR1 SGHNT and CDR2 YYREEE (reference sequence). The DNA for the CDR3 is TGTGCCAGCTTCACAGGGAGGAACACTGAAGCTTTCTTT. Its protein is CASFTGRNTEAFF.

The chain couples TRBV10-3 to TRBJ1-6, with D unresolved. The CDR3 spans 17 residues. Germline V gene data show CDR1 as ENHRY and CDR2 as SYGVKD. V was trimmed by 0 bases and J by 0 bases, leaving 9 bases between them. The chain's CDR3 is CAISESIGSSYNSPLHF. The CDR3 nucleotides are TGTGCCATCAGTGAGTCGATTGGCAGCTCCTATAATTCACCCCTCCACTTT.

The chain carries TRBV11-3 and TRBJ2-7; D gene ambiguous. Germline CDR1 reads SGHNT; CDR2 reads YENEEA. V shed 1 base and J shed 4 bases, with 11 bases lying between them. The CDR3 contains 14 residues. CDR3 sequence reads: CASSLGSGSYEQYF. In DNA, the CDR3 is TGTGCCAGCAGCTTAGGATCAGGCAGTTACGAGCAGTACTTC.

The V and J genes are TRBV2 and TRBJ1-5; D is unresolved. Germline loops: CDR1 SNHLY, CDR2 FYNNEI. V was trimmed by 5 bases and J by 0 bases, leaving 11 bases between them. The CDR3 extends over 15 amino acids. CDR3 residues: CASSSESFSNQPQHF. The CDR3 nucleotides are TGTGCCAGCAGTTCCGAGTCTTTTAGCAATCAGCCCCAGCATTTT.

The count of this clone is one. Here the CDR3 reads CASKGSGTFTGELFF. The DNA for the CDR3 is TGTGCCAGCAAAGGTAGCGGGACCTTTACCGGGGAGCTGTTTTTT. This chain uses TRBV2 with TRBJ2-2; TRBD2 aligns across 8 bases. The CDR3 spans 15 residues. V trimming: 7 bases; J trimming: 5 bases; junction bases outside the gene matches: 9. In germline, CDR1 is SNHLY, CDR2 FYNNEI.

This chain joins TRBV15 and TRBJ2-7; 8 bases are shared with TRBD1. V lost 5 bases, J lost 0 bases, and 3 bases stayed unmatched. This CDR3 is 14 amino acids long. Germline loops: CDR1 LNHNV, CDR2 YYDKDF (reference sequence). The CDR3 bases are TGTGCCACCAGCGCCACAGGGGGCTCCTACGAGCAGTACTTC. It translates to CATSATGGSYEQYF.

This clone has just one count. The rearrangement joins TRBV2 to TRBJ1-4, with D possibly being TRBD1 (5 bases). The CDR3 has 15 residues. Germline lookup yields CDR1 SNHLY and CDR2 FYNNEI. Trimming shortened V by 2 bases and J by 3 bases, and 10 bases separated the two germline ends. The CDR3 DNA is TGTGCCAGCAGTGAAAACCGGGACTCTAATGAAAAACTGTTTTTT. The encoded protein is CASSENRDSNEKLFF.

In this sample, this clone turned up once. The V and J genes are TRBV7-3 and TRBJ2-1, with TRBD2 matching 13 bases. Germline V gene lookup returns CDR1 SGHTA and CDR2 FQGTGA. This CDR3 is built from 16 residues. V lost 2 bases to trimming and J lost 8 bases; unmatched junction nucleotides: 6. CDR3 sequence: CASSLEGTSGTYEQFF. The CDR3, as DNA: TGTGCCAGCAGCTTAGAAGGGACTAGCGGGACATATGAGCAGTTCTTC.

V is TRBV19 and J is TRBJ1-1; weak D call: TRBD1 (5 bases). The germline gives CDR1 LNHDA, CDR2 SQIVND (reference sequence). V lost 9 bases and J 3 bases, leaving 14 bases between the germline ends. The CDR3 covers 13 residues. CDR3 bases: TGTGCCAGCCGCAGGGTAAGGGACACTGAAGCTTTCTTT. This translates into CASRRVRDTEAFF.